This T cell receptor beta chain was retrieved from a study of CXCR3-negative and CXCR3-positive naive CD8 T cells. The germline gives CDR1 SGDLS, CDR2 YYNGEE. This CDR3 is built from 15 residues. It was by 5' RACE with UMI labels that the TRB cDNA libraries were prepared. No DNA is given; TCRdb re-called the 5' RACE reads and lists each CDR3 protein once. The repertoire table contains some 39,000 distinct CDR3 sequences. V and J are TRBV9 and TRBJ2-7; no DNA is available, so the TRBD1 call from TCRdb remains unchecked. The origin of this receptor is a human donor in good health. Some clones in this sample may be carry-over from other donors' samples. The sample comprised naive CXCR3- CD8+ T cells from blood. Subset denoted: CD45RO-CCR7+CD27+CD95- naive CD8+ T cells lacking CXCR3 (TNR3-). The CDR3 protein is CASSVLPGASYEQYF.